This T cell receptor beta chain came from a study of read filtering for tumor transcriptome and immune sequencing. This clonotype was found many times. After removal of 2 bases from V and 5 bases from J, the junction contained 11 bases not matched to a gene. This CDR3 comprises 15 residues. Per the germline V gene, CDR1 is SQVTM and CDR2 is ANQGSEA. Molecular barcoded adaptors covering alpha/delta and beta/gamma chains were used on about 390 ng RNA. TCRdb re-called the reads with MiXCR, one entry per CDR3 protein. The sample yields some 30,000 distinct CDR3 sequences, roughly 18% seen once. Sequenced: a population of CD138-negative cells sorted from bone marrow. The sequence was obtained from a donor at least 40 years old with multiple myeloma. The chain recombines TRBV29-1 with TRBJ2-7; 8 positions match TRBD1. The CDR3, as DNA: TGCAGCGTTGAAAAGGGAACAGGGGGTCTCCACGAGCAGTACTTC. Its protein product is CSVEKGTGGLHEQYF.